The 18 T cell receptor beta chains in this list originate from one sample, sequenced in a study of T cells in Graves' hyperthyroidism and ophthalmopathy. TCR beta CDR3 sequences were amplified from RNA transcripts. TCR CDR3 underwent first-round RT-PCR with the HTBI primer set. TCRdb reprocessed the multiplex PCR reads via MiXCR and lists one record per CDR3 protein. The data show 350,000 or so distinct CDR3 sequences, approximately 18% seen once. Material for sequencing was blood. These receptors were taken from a woman aged 40 to 55 with Graves' ophthalmopathy.

This clonotype was seen ten or more times. The genes are TRBV5-1 and TRBJ2-5; D is uncertain. The V end was cut by 4 bases, the J end by 3 bases, with 13 bases between. CDR1 SGHRS and CDR2 YFSETQ come from the germline V gene. The CDR3 sequence is 14 residues long. CDR3 sequence reads: CASSPTIGEETQYF. In nucleotides, the CDR3 is TGCGCCAGCAGCCCGACAATAGGAGAAGAGACCCAGTACTTC.

This clonotype was detected ten times or more. A much larger clonotype is one base distant, so this may be a read error. The V gene is TRBV11-2, the J gene TRBJ2-5; a weak D match, TRBD1 (5 bases). V lost 4 bases and J lost 5, with 5 bases in between. CDR1 is SGHAT, CDR2 FQNNGV, per germline. The CDR3 spans 11 residues. DNA of the CDR3: TGTGCCAGCAGCTCAGGGGAGACCCAGTACTTC. Translating it yields CASSSGETQYF.

The chain joins TRBV18 to TRBJ1-5; no reliable D call. The germline gives CDR1 KGHSH, CDR2 LQKENI. CDR3 length equals 13 residues. V was cut by 2 bases and J by 7 bases, with 9 bases left in between. In nucleotides, the CDR3 is TGTGCCAGCTCACCAGGGGTGAGACAGCCCCAGCATTTT. This translates into CASSPGVRQPQHF.

This clonotype appeared many times. V is TRBV28 and J is TRBJ1-2, with TRBD1 identical over 8 bases. V dropped 7 bases and J dropped 3; count of bases not matched to a gene: 7. The CDR3 extends over 14 amino acids. The germline V gene encodes CDR1 MDHEN and CDR2 SYDVKM. CDR3 loop: CASNIQGGYYGYTF. CDR3 sequence (DNA): TGTGCCAGCAACATACAGGGGGGGTACTATGGCTACACCTTC.

This clonotype has a count of ten or more. This chain links TRBV28 with TRBJ1-3; weak D call: TRBD1 (6 bases). Germline V lookup: CDR1 MDHEN, CDR2 SYDVKM. The V end lost 3 bases, the J end lost 4 bases, and 16 bases lay between the germline ends. The CDR3 runs to 16 residues. For the CDR3, the DNA is TGTGCCAGCAGTTTGGTTCCGGGGGCGTTAGGAAACACCATATATTTT. Encoded protein: CASSLVPGALGNTIYF.

The chain uses TRBV28 and TRBJ1-4; D may be TRBD1 (6 bases). CDR1 is MDHEN, CDR2 SYDVKM, per germline. The ends were cut back, 6 bases at V and 6 bases at J, with 14 bases in the middle. The CDR3 extends over 14 amino acids. This CDR3 is CASRPRDNYEKLFF. CDR3 DNA sequence: TGTGCCAGCAGACCCCGGGACAATTATGAAAAACTGTTTTTT.

This clonotype has a count of ten or more. A read error may be the cause here, since a much bigger clone is one base away. Lacking the conserved final phenylalanine or tryptophan, this CDR3 likely reflects a read error. This sequence joins TRBV30 and TRBJ1-1; D ambiguous. The CDR3 runs 12 residues. Per germline, CDR1 GTSNPN and CDR2 SVGIG (reference sequence). V gave up 1 base and J gave up 6 bases, with 9 bases separating them. The CDR3: CAWSEIRPEAFL. In DNA form, the CDR3 reads TGTGCCTGGAGTGAAATACGGCCTGAAGCTTTCCTT.

The sample holds many counts of this clonotype. This CDR3 reads CAWSLNRGVETQYF. Written as DNA, the CDR3 is TGTGCCTGGAGTCTGAACAGGGGCGTAGAGACCCAGTACTTC. The chain recombines TRBV30 with TRBJ2-5, with 7 bases lining up with TRBD1. Per germline, CDR1 GTSNPN and CDR2 SVGIG (reference sequence). CDR3 length: 14 amino acids. V lost 2 bases and J lost 4; bases outside the gene matches: 7. Combining the CDR3 with reference TRBV30 and TRBJ2-5 gives the whole variable domain SQTIHQWPATLVQPVGSPLSLECTVEGTSNPNLYWYRQAAGRGLQLLFYSVGIGQISSEVPQNLSASRPQDRQFILSSKKLLLSDSGFYLCAWSLNRGVETQYFGPGTRLLVL.

This clonotype was detected ten times or more. The CDR3 is CASRKTANTEAFF. CDR3 DNA: TGTGCCAGCAGAAAAACAGCGAACACTGAAGCTTTCTTT. The rearrangement uses TRBV6-2 or TRBV6-3 and TRBJ1-1, with no clear D. Between the trimmed V and J ends, which lost 6 bases and 1 base, there was a span of 9 bases. Germline CDR1 reads MNHEY; CDR2 reads SVGEGT. CDR3 size: 13 residues.

In this sample, this clonotype turned up many times. V gene TRBV12-3 or TRBV12-4 combines with J gene TRBJ1-1; D gene ambiguous. CDR3 size: 13 residues. V lost 5 bases and J lost 3, with 10 bases in between. The CDR3 is CASSPFRDTEAFF. In nucleotides, the CDR3 is TGTGCCAGCAGTCCGTTCCGGGACACTGAAGCTTTCTTT.

This clonotype was detected ten times or more. This chain uses TRBV5-5 with TRBJ1-1; TRBD1 aligns across 7 bases. Trimming cost V 5 bases and J 0 bases; bases outside gene matches: 7. Looked up from germline, CDR1 is SGHKS and CDR2 is YYEKEE (reference sequence). The CDR3 spans 15 residues. CDR3 loop: CASRLTGNVNTEAFF. The CDR3 DNA is TGTGCCAGCAGGTTGACAGGGAATGTGAACACTGAAGCTTTCTTT. The complete variable domain, with remaining parts taken from reference TRBV5-5 and TRBJ1-1, reads DAGVTQSPTHLIKTRGQQVTLRCSPISGHKSVSWYQQVLGQGPQFIFQYYEKEERGRGNFPDRFSARQFPNYSSELNVNALLLGDSALYLCASRLTGNVNTEAFFGQGTRLTVV.

The chain carries TRBV6-1 and TRBJ1-1, with unresolved D. Trimming took 1 base from V and 7 from J, leaving 13 bases between them. This CDR3 has 14 amino acids. The germline gives CDR1 MNHNS, CDR2 SASEGT. As DNA, the CDR3 is TGTGCCAGCAGTGAAGGTGCCGGCATCCGTGAAGCTTTCTTT. As protein: CASSEGAGIREAFF.

This clonotype was seen ten or more times. The gene calls are TRBV12-3 or TRBV12-4 and TRBJ2-7, with TRBD1 matching 8 bases. V shed 4 bases and J 3 bases; nucleotides not matched to a gene: 8. The CDR3 is 15 amino acids. The CDR3 protein is CASSSAGTGLYEQYF. CDR3 DNA sequence: TGTGCCAGCAGTTCCGCAGGGACAGGCCTCTACGAGCAGTACTTC.

This clonotype was observed at least ten times. The chain is built from TRBV6-2 or TRBV6-3 and TRBJ2-7; 7 bases are shared with TRBD1. V lost 6 bases, J lost 2 bases, and 7 bases stayed unmatched. Germline values: CDR1 MNHEY, CDR2 SVGEGT. The CDR3 has 14 amino acids. The CDR3 sequence: CASSKPGTAYEQYF. DNA of the CDR3: TGTGCCAGCAGCAAACCCGGGACAGCCTACGAGCAGTACTTC.

Many counts were recorded for this clonotype. The V gene is TRBV10-3, the J gene TRBJ2-6; possibly TRBD1 for D (7 bases). There are 15 residues in the CDR3. V was trimmed by 4 bases and J by 1 base, leaving 8 bases between them. Germline CDR1 ENHRY, CDR2 SYGVKD. CDR3 amino acids: CAISAGGSGANVLTF. The DNA of the CDR3 is TGTGCCATCAGTGCAGGGGGGTCTGGGGCCAACGTCCTGACTTTC.

The rearrangement uses TRBV4-1 and TRBJ2-4, with TRBD2 identical over 9 bases. Germline loops: CDR1 MGHRA, CDR2 YSYEKL. The CDR3 is 14 residues long. V gave up 4 bases and J gave up 8 bases; unmatched junction bases: 6. CDR3 residues: CASSPRSGGYIQYF. In nucleotides, the CDR3 is TGCGCCAGCAGCCCTAGGAGCGGGGGGTACATTCAGTACTTC.

This clonotype occurred many times. This chain links TRBV30 with TRBJ2-1; tentative D call: TRBD1 (5 bases). The CDR3 extends over 15 amino acids. Germline V CDR1 and CDR2: GTSNPN, SVGIG (reference sequence). V lost 2 bases, J lost 3 bases, and 14 bases lay in between. This CDR3 reads CAWSPSDRNYNEQFF. In DNA, the CDR3 is TGTGCCTGGAGTCCCTCTGACAGAAACTACAATGAGCAGTTCTTC.

This clonotype has ten or more counts. CDR3 DNA sequence: TGCGCCAGCAGCCCGTGGGACCGGAGCTATGGCTACACCTTC. Amino acid sequence: CASSPWDRSYGYTF. V and J are TRBV4-1 and TRBJ1-2, with D maybe TRBD1 (5 bases). The CDR3 totals 14 residues. CDR1 MGHRA and CDR2 YSYEKL come from the germline V gene. The V end lost 4 bases, the J end lost 4 bases, and 13 bases lay between the germline ends.